The present T cell receptor (beta chain) was sequenced within a study of T cell repertoires in cytomegalovirus infection. General study findings and limits: The cumulative frequency of public TCR beta families distinguished individuals who carried CMV together with the relevant HLA. Dominant in the ex vivo response were TCR beta clonotypes restricted by HLA-C and specific for CMV.

This clonotype was recorded many times. Its antigen is as yet unknown. TCRdb ran MiXCR on the reads and lists one entry per CDR3 protein. The data hold around 120,000 distinct CDR3 sequences, with 7% to 9.5% observed a single time. This TCR was recovered from a human donor in good health (CMV status not recorded). Some clones in this sample may be carry-over from other donors' samples. The sample comprised PBMCs.

Here the CDR3 reads CASSFAANTEAFF. The CDR3 DNA is TGTGCCAGCAGTTTTGCGGCGAACACTGAAGCTTTCTTT. The chain employs TRBV12-3 or TRBV12-4 and TRBJ1-1; D not certain. The length of the CDR3 is 13 residues. The V and J ends lost 3 bases and 1 base respectively, with 6 bases between them.